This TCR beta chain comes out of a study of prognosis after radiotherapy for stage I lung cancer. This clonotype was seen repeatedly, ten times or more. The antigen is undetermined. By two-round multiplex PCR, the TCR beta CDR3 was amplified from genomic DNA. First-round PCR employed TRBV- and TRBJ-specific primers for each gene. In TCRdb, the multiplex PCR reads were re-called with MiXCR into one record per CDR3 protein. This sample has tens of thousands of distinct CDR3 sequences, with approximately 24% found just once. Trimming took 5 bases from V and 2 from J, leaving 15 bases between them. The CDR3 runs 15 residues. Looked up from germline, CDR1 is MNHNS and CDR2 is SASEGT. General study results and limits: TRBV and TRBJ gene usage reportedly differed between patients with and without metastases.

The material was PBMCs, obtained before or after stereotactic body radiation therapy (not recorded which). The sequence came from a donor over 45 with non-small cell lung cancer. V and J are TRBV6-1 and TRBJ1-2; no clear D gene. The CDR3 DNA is TGTGCCAGCAGTAAAGGAGTTAATACGAACTATGGCTACACCTTC. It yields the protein CASSKGVNTNYGYTF.